This T cell receptor (beta chain) was identified in a study of blood T cell repertoires in COVID-19. As for the study in general: Both acute and convalescent COVID-19 samples were obtained from the United States, Italy and Spain.

Libraries were prepared by immunoSEQ multiplex PCR; TCRdb keeps only in-frame clonotypes and omits some of them. The sample contains 29,000 or so clones, about 92% of which appear only once. CDR3 length: 14 residues. Looked up from germline, CDR1 is SQVTM and CDR2 is ANQGSEA. With 5 bases clipped from V and 0 bases from J, the junction kept 5 bases outside the gene matches. This sequence joins TRBV29-1 and TRBJ2-7; 9 positions agree with TRBD2. Sequencing used peripheral blood. This TCR derives from a man between 45 and 60 years old with active COVID-19. The CDR3 is CSVWLAGTSYEQYF. In DNA form, the CDR3 reads TGCAGCGTTTGGCTAGCGGGAACCTCCTACGAGCAGTACTTC.